This TCR beta chain was recovered during a study of T cell responses to AZD1222 COVID-19 vaccine. Broader study findings: Repertoire sampling happened only post peak T cell response. Regions left unmutated in variants are reportedly the target of nearly half of spike-specific TCRs. Just a handful of AZD1222 recipients tested seropositive at baseline.

The sample holds one count of this clone. Its antigen is unidentified. Using immunoSEQ multiplex PCR, the repertoire was profiled, and TCRdb retains in-frame clones only, with some absent. The sample has fewer than 110,000 clones; around 87% are singletons. The CDR3 sequence is 13 residues long. In germline, CDR1 is MNHEY, CDR2 SMNVEV (reference sequence). Trimming at V came to 6 bases and at J to 5 bases, leaving 4 bases not matched to a gene. The sequencing here drew on peripheral blood, taken 28 days after the second AZD1222 dose. The rearrangement links TRBV27 to TRBJ1-2, with 9 bases identical to TRBD1. The sequence came from an adult who received the AZD1222 COVID-19 vaccine. The CDR3 DNA reads TGTGCCAGCAGCTCGGACAGGGGATATGGCTACACCTTC. It translates to CASSSDRGYGYTF.